This T cell receptor (beta chain) came from a study of blood T cell repertoires in COVID-19. Background on the study: The analysed material was cDNA or gDNA that came from T cells, B-cell-depleted T cells, or PBMCs.

Libraries were prepared by immunoSEQ multiplex PCR; TCRdb keeps only in-frame clonotypes and omits some of them. The table has 45,000 or so clones, about 83% seen once. This CDR3 contains 15 residues. V gave up 5 bases and J gave up 9 bases; unmatched junction bases: 9. Per the germline V gene, CDR1 is LNHDA and CDR2 is SQIVND (reference sequence). The receptor comes from a man aged 35-49 years with COVID-19, enrolled during active disease. Sequences were obtained from peripheral blood. V gene TRBV19 combines with J gene TRBJ1-6, with TRBD1 matching 8 bases. The CDR3 spells CASSPSGGGGSPLHF. CDR3 in DNA: TGTGCCAGTAGTCCCTCAGGGGGCGGAGGTTCACCCCTCCACTTT.